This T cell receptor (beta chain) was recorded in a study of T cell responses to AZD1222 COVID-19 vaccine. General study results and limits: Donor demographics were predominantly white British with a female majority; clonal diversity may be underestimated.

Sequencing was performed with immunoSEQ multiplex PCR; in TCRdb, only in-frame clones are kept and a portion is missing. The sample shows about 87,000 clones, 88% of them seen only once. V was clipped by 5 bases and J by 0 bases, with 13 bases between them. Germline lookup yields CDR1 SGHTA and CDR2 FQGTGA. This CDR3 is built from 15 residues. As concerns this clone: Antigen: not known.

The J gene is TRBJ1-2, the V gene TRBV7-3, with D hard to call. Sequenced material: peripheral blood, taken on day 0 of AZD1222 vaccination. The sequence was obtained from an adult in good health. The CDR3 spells CASSQKQETNYGYTF. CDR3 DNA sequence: TGTGCCAGCAGCCAAAAGCAGGAGACTAACTATGGCTACACCTTC.